A single sample is the source of the 31 T cell receptor beta chains below, sequenced in a study of T cell responses to AZD1222 COVID-19 vaccine. Measured with immunoSEQ multiplex PCR; TCRdb has only the in-frame clones, and not every one. The top ten hold approximately 15% of the sample, which has 150,000 or so clones, about 87% seen once. Material: peripheral blood, obtained on day 0 of AZD1222 vaccination. These receptors were collected from an adult in good health.

The CDR3 nucleotides read TGTGCCAGCAGAGGGTTGGGCACTGAAGCTTTCTTT. Translating gives CASRGLGTEAFF. This chain joins TRBV12-3 or TRBV12-4 and TRBJ1-1, with no clear D. The ends were cut back, 6 bases at V and 4 bases at J, with 9 bases in the middle. The CDR3 is made up of 12 amino acids.

V and J are TRBV5-1 and TRBJ1-2; no reliable D call. This CDR3 has 13 residues. V lost 5 bases and J 4 bases, leaving 12 bases between the germline ends. Germline V gene data show CDR1 as SGHRS and CDR2 as YFSETQ. The chain's CDR3 is CASSPGGFYGYTF. The CDR3 region has the DNA TGCGCCAGCAGTCCGGGAGGGTTCTATGGCTACACCTTC.

The gene calls are TRBV19 and TRBJ1-1, with 12 nucleotides matching TRBD1. V was pared by 4 bases and J by 6 bases, with 12 bases of the junction left unmatched. The CDR3 extends over 17 amino acids. Germline V gives CDR1 LNHDA, CDR2 SQIVND (reference sequence). CDR3 nucleotide sequence: TGTGCCAGTAGTACGGGACAGGGGGCGCCCTGGGGGCCTGAAGCTTTCTTT. Translated: CASSTGQGAPWGPEAFF.

The gene calls are TRBV7-3 and TRBJ1-6; no clear D gene. The CDR3 covers 15 residues. The germline CDR1 and CDR2 sequences are SGHTA and FQGTGA. Between the trimmed V and J ends, which lost 2 bases and 7 bases, there was a span of 12 bases. CDR3 residues: CASSLQAGWNSPLHF. In nucleotides, the CDR3 is TGTGCCAGCAGCTTACAGGCAGGTTGGAATTCACCCCTCCACTTT.

The chain combines TRBV7-2 with TRBJ2-3; D is undetermined. Trimming pared 5 bases from V and 0 bases from J, leaving 12 bases between. From germline, CDR1 is SGHTA and CDR2 FQGNSA. The CDR3 runs 15 residues. This CDR3 is CASSLRHASTDTQYF. Written as DNA, the CDR3 is TGTGCCAGCAGCCTAAGACACGCTAGCACAGATACGCAGTATTTT.

The V gene is TRBV2, the J gene TRBJ1-6, with D hard to call. Trimming left V 5 bases short and J 0 bases short, with 5 bases between. This CDR3 has 14 amino acids. CDR1 SNHLY and CDR2 FYNNEI come from the germline V gene. CDR3 region: CASSMSSYNSPLHF. CDR3 in DNA: TGTGCCAGCAGTATGAGCTCCTATAATTCACCCCTCCACTTT. Full variable domain (remainder filled in from reference TRBV2 and TRBJ1-6): EPEVTQTPSHQVTQMGQEVILRCVPISNHLYFYWYRQILGQKVEFLVSFYNNEISEKSEIFDDQFSVERPDGSNFTLKIRSTKLEDSAMYFCASSMSSYNSPLHFGNGTRLTVT.

The chain's CDR3 is CASSFEGVVKLFF. CDR3 DNA sequence: TGTGCCAGCAGTTTCGAGGGGGTAGTAAAACTGTTTTTT. V gene TRBV28 combines with J gene TRBJ1-4, with D possibly matching TRBD1 (6 bases). This CDR3 comprises 13 residues. Germline V gives CDR1 MDHEN, CDR2 SYDVKM. The V gene lost 3 bases and the J gene lost 10 bases, with 12 bases spanning the gap.

This rearrangement joins TRBV29-1 to TRBJ1-2; D unresolved. Trimming left V 6 bases short and J 4 bases short, with 12 bases between. This CDR3 region has 12 residues. CDR1 and CDR2 from the germline V gene are SQVTM and ANQGSEA. The CDR3 DNA sequence: TGCAGCGTCCTTGGATCAGGCTATGGCTACACCTTC. Protein sequence: CSVLGSGYGYTF.

The J gene is TRBJ2-2, the V gene TRBV6-5; TRBD1 aligns across 7 bases. This CDR3 has 14 amino acids. CDR1 MNHEY and CDR2 SVGAGI come from the germline V gene. V gave up 6 bases and J gave up 4 bases; unmatched junction bases: 5. CDR3 amino acids: CASRRDRVTGELFF. In DNA form, the CDR3 reads TGTGCCAGCAGGAGAGACAGGGTCACCGGGGAGCTGTTTTTT.

The chain recombines TRBV7-2 with TRBJ2-5; TRBD1 or TRBD2 may be the D gene (6 bases each). CDR1 and CDR2 (germline): SGHTA, FQGNSA. V was trimmed by 2 bases and J by 5 bases, leaving 12 bases between them. This CDR3 has 14 residues. As DNA, the CDR3 is TGTGCCAGCAGCTTAAAAACAGGGAGGGAGACCCAGTACTTC. It yields the protein CASSLKTGRETQYF.

The count of this clone is one. The chain employs TRBV16 and TRBJ1-2; 7 bases are shared with TRBD1. Germline V gene data show CDR1 as KGHSY and CDR2 as FQNENV. The CDR3 length is 13 residues. J was trimmed by 3 bases and V by 4 bases; bases with no gene match: 2. CDR3: CASSRTGDYGYTF. The CDR3 DNA sequence: TGTGCCAGCAGCCGTACAGGGGACTATGGCTACACCTTC.

The chain is built from TRBV11-2 and TRBJ2-1; D not resolved. The CDR3 spans 17 residues. V dropped 1 base and J dropped 2 bases, with 15 bases sitting between them. In germline, CDR1 is SGHAT, CDR2 FQNNGV. CDR3 nucleotides: TGTGCCAGCAGCTTAGTGGTGGATTTGGTGGCCTACAATGAGCAGTTCTTC. Protein: CASSLVVDLVAYNEQFF.

The chain has TRBV9 and TRBJ2-4; D possibly corresponds to TRBD2 (6 bases). The V gene lost 4 bases and the J gene lost 9 bases, with 17 bases spanning the gap. There are 14 residues in the CDR3. Germline CDR1 and CDR2: SGDLS and YYNGEE. The CDR3 DNA reads TGTGCCAGCAGCCCCAGGACCGGGGGAGGCATTCAGTACTTC. Encoded protein: CASSPRTGGGIQYF.

The chain combines TRBV18 with TRBJ1-1; tentative D call: TRBD1 (5 bases). The germline CDR1 and CDR2 sequences are KGHSH and LQKENI. V lost 2 bases and J 1 base, leaving 14 bases between the germline ends. This CDR3 has 16 residues. CDR3 loop: CASSPKQGVANTEAFF. CDR3 coding DNA: TGTGCCAGCTCACCAAAGCAGGGAGTGGCGAACACTGAAGCTTTCTTT.

In nucleotides, the CDR3 is TGTGCCAGCAGCGGAGAGGACGGATCCTTAGGGAATTCACCCCTCCACTTT. Its translation is CASSGEDGSLGNSPLHF. This chain joins TRBV9 and TRBJ1-6, with no clear D. CDR1 and CDR2 from the germline V gene are SGDLS and YYNGEE. The CDR3 sequence is 17 residues long. Trimming shortened V by 3 bases and J by 7 bases, and 20 bases separated the two germline ends.

The CDR3 loop reads CASSFEGDLGYF. The CDR3 DNA sequence: TGCGCCAGCAGCTTCGAGGGGGACTTGGGGTATTTT. The chain uses TRBV5-1 and TRBJ2-3, with D perhaps given as TRBD1 or TRBD2 (6 bases each). V was pared by 2 bases and J by 14 bases, with 15 bases between. The CDR3 has 12 residues. The V gene's germline CDR1 is SGHRS and CDR2 YFSETQ.

This chain connects TRBV2 to TRBJ2-3; the D is unclear. CDR3 size: 14 residues. V shed 6 bases and J shed 6 bases, with 16 bases lying between them. CDR1 and CDR2 (germline): SNHLY, FYNNEI. In DNA, the CDR3 is TGTGCCAGCAGGGGAAGGACGTTACGGGATACGCAGTATTTT. Amino acids: CASRGRTLRDTQYF.

The CDR3 DNA follows: TGTGCCAGCAGCGCCGACGCGGGGGGGCGGCCAGATACGCAGTATTTT. Translation: CASSADAGGRPDTQYF. J is TRBJ2-3 and V is TRBV9, with 9 bases matching TRBD2. This CDR3 region has 16 residues. CDR1 is SGDLS and CDR2 is YYNGEE in the germline V gene. Losses at the gene ends were 3 bases for V and 4 bases for J; bases not matched to a gene: 9.

A few counts support this clone. The gene calls are TRBV2 and TRBJ1-1; possible D gene TRBD1, 5 bases. Trimming pared 4 bases from V and 5 bases from J, leaving 11 bases between. Germline-derived CDR1 and CDR2 are SNHLY and FYNNEI. CDR3 size: 13 residues. The CDR3 reads CASSGGGATEAFF. CDR3 coding DNA: TGTGCCAGCAGTGGGGGGGGTGCTACTGAAGCTTTCTTT. The variable domain in full, with the rest retrieved from reference TRBV2 and TRBJ1-1, is EPEVTQTPSHQVTQMGQEVILRCVPISNHLYFYWYRQILGQKVEFLVSFYNNEISEKSEIFDDQFSVERPDGSNFTLKIRSTKLEDSAMYFCASSGGGATEAFFGQGTRLTVV.

The chain links TRBV28 to TRBJ1-1, with 7 bases fitting TRBD1. Trimming removed 8 bases from V and 4 bases from J; junction bases left unmatched: 7. The CDR3 has 13 residues. Germline lookup yields CDR1 MDHEN and CDR2 SYDVKM. The CDR3 DNA reads TGTGCCAGCCAGACAGGGAGGGGCACTGAAGCTTTCTTT. Translation gives CASQTGRGTEAFF.

This chain uses TRBV6-7 with TRBJ1-3, with a tentative D call TRBD1 (6 bases). TRBV6-7 is designated an ORF whose function remains uncertain. This CDR3 has 16 amino acids. V was pared by 0 bases and J by 4 bases, with 13 bases between. CDR3 residues: CASSYSRDKSGNTIYF. CDR3 DNA: TGTGCCAGCAGTTACTCAAGGGACAAATCCGGAAACACCATATATTTT.

V is TRBV5-4 and J is TRBJ1-1, with D unresolved. This CDR3 spans 14 amino acids. The ends were cut back, 4 bases at V and 0 bases at J, with 10 bases in the middle. Looked up from germline, CDR1 is SGHNT and CDR2 is YYREEE (reference sequence). The CDR3 protein is CASSLGIVNTEAFF. The CDR3 DNA follows: TGTGCCAGCAGCCTGGGGATCGTGAACACTGAAGCTTTCTTT. Complete variable domain (other parts from reference TRBV5-4 and TRBJ1-1): ETGVTQSPTHLIKTRGQQVTLRCSSQSGHNTVSWYQQALGQGPQFIFQYYREEENGRGNFPPRFSGLQFPNYSSELNVNALELDDSALYLCASSLGIVNTEAFFGQGTRLTVV.

This clone appeared once. The genes are TRBV19 and TRBJ1-4; D is unclear. There are 13 residues in the CDR3. CDR1 is LNHDA, CDR2 SQIVND, per germline (reference sequence). V was cut by 5 bases and J by 7 bases, with 11 bases left in between. The DNA of the CDR3 is TGTGCCAGTAGTGTCCGGGGTGGTGAAAAACTGTTTTTT. The encoded protein is CASSVRGGEKLFF.

This clone was counted a single time. CDR3 in DNA: TGTGCCAGCAGCGTCAACACCGGGGGGACCTACGAGCAGTACTTC. It yields the protein CASSVNTGGTYEQYF. J is TRBJ2-7 and V is TRBV9; TRBD2 matches 7 bases. This CDR3 comprises 15 residues. Unmatched junction bases numbered 7, after V lost 2 bases and J lost 2 bases. Germline V gene lookup returns CDR1 SGDLS and CDR2 YYNGEE.

The chain recombines TRBV28 with TRBJ1-1; 8 bases fit TRBD1. From germline, CDR1 is MDHEN and CDR2 SYDVKM. V dropped 5 bases and J dropped 5; count of bases not matched to a gene: 10. The CDR3 is 15 residues long. Written as DNA, the CDR3 is TGTGCCAGCAGTCCCTTGCAGGGGGCATGGACTGAAGCTTTCTTT. Its protein product is CASSPLQGAWTEAFF.

The J gene is TRBJ1-2, the V gene TRBV9; a weak D match, TRBD1 (5 bases). The CDR3 is 15 amino acids. Between the trimmed V and J ends, which lost 3 bases and 4 bases, there was a span of 16 bases. The germline V gene encodes CDR1 SGDLS and CDR2 YYNGEE. The CDR3 loop reads CASSEGVAAGYGYTF. CDR3 DNA: TGTGCCAGCAGCGAAGGGGTGGCCGCTGGCTATGGCTACACCTTC.

V gene TRBV7-8 combines with J gene TRBJ2-5, with D tentatively TRBD1 or TRBD2 (5 bases each). This CDR3 is built from 13 residues. The germline gives CDR1 SGHVS, CDR2 FQNEAQ. The germline V and J ends were trimmed by 5 bases and 10 bases, with 17 bases remaining between them. CDR3 nucleotides: TGTGCCAGCAGCCTGGACCCTTATGGGGGCCAGTACTTC. It specifies CASSLDPYGGQYF.

This clone was detected a few times. V is TRBV7-3 and J is TRBJ2-2; TRBD2 matches at 7 bases. CDR1 SGHTA and CDR2 FQGTGA come from the germline V gene. This CDR3 comprises 16 residues. Unmatched junction bases numbered 2, after V lost 1 base and J lost 0 bases. CDR3 region: CASSLSGGANTGELFF. As DNA, the CDR3 is TGTGCCAGCAGCTTAAGCGGGGGAGCGAACACCGGGGAGCTGTTTTTT.

V usage is TRBV7-2 and J usage is TRBJ1-5; no definite D call. The CDR3 has 14 residues. CDR1 and CDR2 (germline): SGHTA, FQGNSA. V lost 1 base to trimming and J lost 4 bases, with 8 bases between them. CDR3 sequence: CASSLGTVNQPQHF. The CDR3 nucleotides are TGTGCCAGCAGCTTAGGGACGGTAAATCAGCCCCAGCATTTT.

The chain combines TRBV9 with TRBJ1-2; D possibly corresponds to TRBD1 (6 bases). The V end lost 3 bases, the J end lost 7 bases, and 13 bases lay between the germline ends. CDR3 length: 13 amino acids. CDR1 is SGDLS and CDR2 is YYNGEE in the germline V gene. DNA of the CDR3: TGTGCCAGCAGCGAAACCTACAGGGCTGGCTACACCTTC. Its protein is CASSETYRAGYTF.

This clone was seen once. This rearrangement joins TRBV27 to TRBJ2-7, with TRBD2 as a possible D gene (6 bases). V was shortened by 5 bases and J by 3 bases, with 11 bases between the two germline ends. The CDR3 runs 13 residues. Looked up from germline, CDR1 is MNHEY and CDR2 is SMNVEV (reference sequence). As DNA, the CDR3 is TGTGCCAGCAGTAGGGGACTTCTCTACGAGCAGTACTTC. Translating gives CASSRGLLYEQYF.